A selection of T cell receptor beta chains follows, all from one sample in a study of PD-L1 blockade in urothelial cancer. Assay: immunoSEQ multiplex PCR; the TCRdb copy retains only in-frame clones and omits some. This sample yields about 79,000 clones, of which around 88% are seen a single time; 15% belongs to the top ten. Sequenced here: PBMCs, sampled around atezolizumab (anti-PD-L1) treatment. These receptors came from a man in his fifties or sixties with urothelial cancer. Both conserved end residues are part of each CDR3. D genes are given only for firm matches. Expanded clones are given a class, and other clones once, few, many or no size at all.

J,D,V,size,CDR3,DNA
TRBJ2-7,.,TRBV21-1,once,CASNGTFGGEQYF,TGTGCCAGCAACGGGACATTCGGGGGGGAGCAGTACTTC
TRBJ2-7,.,TRBV28,.,CASRGTGGLYSYEQYF,TGTGCCAGCCGTGGAACGGGGGGCCTCTACTCCTACGAGCAGTACTTC
TRBJ2-3,TRBD1,TRBV7-2,.,CASSLAGQGTDTQYF,TGTGCCAGCAGCTTAGCGGGACAGGGCACAGATACGCAGTATTTT
TRBJ2-5,.,TRBV9,.,CASSLTLETQYF,TGTGCCAGCAGCCTTACTCTGGAGACCCAGTACTTC
TRBJ2-3,.,TRBV10-3,.,CAISEAGGGTDTQYF,TGTGCCATCAGTGAGGCGGGCGGGGGCACAGATACGCAGTATTTT
TRBJ2-5,TRBD1,TRBV7-2,.,CASSLGQGVVETQYF,TGTGCCAGCAGCCTAGGACAGGGGGTCGTGGAGACCCAGTACTTC
TRBJ1-5,.,TRBV9,.,CASSVAQGNSNQPQHF,TGTGCCAGCAGCGTAGCCCAGGGGAACAGCAATCAGCCCCAGCATTTT
TRBJ2-7,TRBD1,TRBV7-6,.,CASSLASGQTYEQYF,TGTGCCAGCAGCTTAGCTTCGGGACAGACATACGAGCAGTACTTC
TRBJ1-2,.,TRBV9,.,CASSVGQDYGYTF,TGTGCCAGCAGCGTAGGACAAGACTATGGCTACACCTTC
TRBJ1-2,TRBD1,TRBV5-1,.,CASSAGTGDPYGYTF,TGCGCCAGCAGCGCCGGGACAGGGGATCCTTATGGCTACACCTTC
TRBJ2-7,.,TRBV4-3,.,CASSQDESQEQYF,TGCGCCAGCAGCCAAGATGAGAGCCAAGAGCAGTACTTC
TRBJ2-1,TRBD1,TRBV11-1,.,CASSSRTGRTYNEQFF,TGTGCCAGCAGCTCAAGGACAGGGAGGACCTACAATGAGCAGTTCTTC
TRBJ2-3,TRBD2,TRBV11-2,.,CASSLVRGGVDTQYF,TGTGCCAGCAGCTTAGTGCGGGGGGGCGTAGATACGCAGTATTTT
TRBJ2-5,TRBD1,TRBV4-1,.,CASSKRDREETQYF,TGCGCCAGCAGCAAACGGGACAGAGAAGAGACCCAGTACTTC
TRBJ1-5,.,TRBV27,.,CASSLGGARQPQHF,TGTGCCAGCAGTTTAGGAGGGGCCCGCCAGCCCCAGCATTTT
TRBJ2-2,TRBD2,TRBV7-2,.,CASSLDSGGARTGELFF,TGTGCCAGCAGCTTAGATAGCGGGGGGGCAAGAACCGGGGAGCTGTTTTTT
TRBJ2-1,TRBD1,TRBV5-6,.,CASSFLTGTGGINEQFF,TGTGCCAGCAGCTTCCTCACCGGGACAGGGGGAATCAATGAGCAGTTCTTC
TRBJ1-1,.,TRBV10-3,.,CAISESGGPSTEAFF,TGTGCCATCAGTGAGTCGGGGGGGCCGAGCACTGAAGCTTTCTTT
TRBJ2-2,.,TRBV15,.,CATSRDRGTGELFF,TGTGCCACCAGCAGAGATCGGGGTACCGGGGAGCTGTTTTTT
TRBJ1-6,TRBD1,TRBV25-1,.,CASSESTGGNSPLHF,TGTGCCAGCAGTGAGTCGACAGGGGGAAATTCACCCCTCCACTTT
TRBJ2-4,TRBD1,TRBV4-2,.,CASSQEGTGKAKNIQYF,TGTGCCAGCAGCCAAGAAGGGACAGGGAAAGCCAAAAACATTCAGTACTTC
TRBJ1-2,TRBD1,TRBV5-6,.,CASSWDRGYGYTF,TGTGCCAGCAGCTGGGACAGGGGGTATGGCTACACCTTC
TRBJ1-1,TRBD1,TRBV7-9,.,CASSPGTGSIAEAFF,TGTGCCAGCAGCCCCGGGACAGGGTCGATAGCGGAAGCTTTCTTT
TRBJ1-4,TRBD1,TRBV6-4,.,CAQGTGTGVGNEKLFF,TGTGCCCAAGGGACCGGGACAGGGGTAGGGAATGAAAAACTGTTTTTT
TRBJ1-2,.,TRBV28,.,CASRGYGYTF,TGTGCCAGTCGGGGCTATGGCTACACCTTC
TRBJ1-2,.,TRBV5-1,.,CASSPEGSLGYYGYTF,TGCGCCAGCTCCCCCGAGGGCAGCCTGGGGTACTATGGCTACACCTTC
TRBJ2-3,TRBD2,TRBV27,.,CASSPRIGGGGRDTQYF,TGTGCCAGCAGTCCTCGAATAGGCGGCGGGGGACGCGATACGCAGTATTTT
TRBJ1-6,TRBD1,TRBV19,.,CASSDRVRNSPLHF,TGTGCCAGTAGTGACAGGGTCCGGAATTCACCCCTCCACTTT
TRBJ2-7,.,TRBV6-5,.,CASSRQVGHEQYF,TGTGCCAGCAGTCGACAGGTTGGCCACGAGCAGTACTTC
TRBJ2-5,.,TRBV1,.,CTSSQDRGGGFGETQYF,TGCACCAGCAGCCAAGATCGCGGGGGGGGGTTCGGGGAGACCCAGTACTTC
TRBJ1-2,.,TRBV6-5,.,CASSQLVPGDGYTF,TGTGCCAGCAGTCAACTCGTCCCGGGGGACGGCTACACCTTC
TRBJ2-3,TRBD2,TRBV9,.,CASGRRDYGTDTQYF,TGTGCCAGCGGACGTAGGGACTACGGCACAGATACGCAGTATTTT
TRBJ1-2,.,TRBV4-3,.,CASSQESVGPNYGYTF,TGCGCCAGCAGCCAAGAGAGTGTGGGGCCCAACTATGGCTACACCTTC
TRBJ2-5,.,TRBV7-2,.,CASSLSQAEQETQYF,TGTGCCAGCAGCTTAAGTCAAGCGGAACAAGAGACCCAGTACTTC
TRBJ1-4,TRBD1,TRBV5-1,.,CASSTGKGTVPPWGEKLFF,TGCGCCAGCAGCACGGGGAAGGGGACAGTCCCCCCTTGGGGTGAAAAACTGTTTTTT
TRBJ1-5,.,TRBV28,.,CASSDAGGRNQPQHF,TGTGCCAGCAGTGACGCGGGGGGCCGCAATCAGCCCCAGCATTTT
TRBJ2-3,TRBD2,TRBV7-7,.,CASSMGLAGDTQYF,TGTGCTAGCAGCATGGGACTAGCGGGAGATACGCAGTATTTT
TRBJ2-2,.,TRBV6-5,.,CASSYSQGRTGELFF,TGTGCCAGCAGTTACTCGCAGGGGCGAACCGGGGAGCTGTTTTTT
TRBJ1-2,.,TRBV7-8,.,CASSLAASSGYTF,TGTGCCAGCAGCTTAGCTGCAAGCTCCGGCTACACCTTC
TRBJ2-3,TRBD2,TRBV9,.,CASSPRVGGGTDTQYF,TGTGCCAGCAGCCCCAGGGTGGGGGGGGGTACAGATACGCAGTATTTT
TRBJ2-1,TRBD2,TRBV5-4,.,CASSGRRGASYNEQFF,TGTGCCAGCAGTGGGAGGCGGGGGGCCTCCTACAATGAGCAGTTCTTC
TRBJ2-3,.,TRBV6-5,.,CASSFEGAQTDTQYF,TGTGCCAGCAGCTTCGAAGGGGCCCAAACAGATACGCAGTATTTT
TRBJ1-1,TRBD1,TRBV5-1,.,CASSSTGAMSNTEAFF,TGCGCCAGCAGCTCGACAGGGGCCATGTCGAACACTGAAGCTTTCTTT
TRBJ1-1,TRBD1,TRBV30,.,CAERQGSEAFF,TGTGCCGAGCGACAGGGATCAGAAGCTTTCTTT
TRBJ1-6,TRBD1,TRBV6-6,.,CASRTGAGSPLHF,TGTGCCAGCAGAACAGGGGCAGGTTCACCCCTCCACTTT
TRBJ2-3,.,TRBV13,few,CASSSPHQWTDTQYF,TGTGCCAGCAGCTCACCCCACCAGTGGACAGATACGCAGTATTTT
TRBJ2-7,TRBD1,TRBV25-1,.,CASSPRTGATYEQYF,TGTGCCAGCAGTCCCAGGACAGGGGCGACCTACGAGCAGTACTTC
TRBJ2-2,TRBD1,TRBV6-5,.,CASSRDRPNTGELFF,TGTGCCAGCAGTCGGGACAGGCCGAACACCGGGGAGCTGTTTTTT
TRBJ2-3,TRBD2,TRBV10-1,.,CASSENPSGGGTDTQYF,TGCGCCAGCAGTGAGAACCCTAGCGGGGGAGGTACAGATACGCAGTATTTT
TRBJ2-7,TRBD1,TRBV19,.,CASSFTGQGAGPYF,TGTGCCAGTAGTTTCACCGGACAGGGGGCCGGACCGTACTTC
TRBJ2-5,TRBD2,TRBV5-1,.,CASSLGGEETQYF,TGCGCCAGCAGCCTCGGGGGGGAAGAGACCCAGTACTTC
TRBJ2-1,TRBD2,TRBV7-2,.,CASSLVLGTSGGNEQFF,TGTGCCAGCAGCTTAGTCCTAGGGACTAGCGGGGGCAATGAGCAGTTCTTC